This T cell receptor (beta chain) derives from a study of PD-L1 blockade in urothelial cancer. Repertoires were generated with immunoSEQ multiplex PCR, while TCRdb's copy carries only in-frame clones and drops some. This sample has about 120,000 clones, with 75% to 90% found just once. This CDR3 spans 14 amino acids. After removal of 6 bases from V and 6 bases from J, the junction contained 11 bases not matched to a gene. CDR1 and CDR2 from the germline V gene are SGHTA and FQGNSA. Specified time point: peripheral blood 6 weeks after treatment start. V gene TRBV7-2 combines with J gene TRBJ2-7, with 7 nucleotides matching TRBD2. This sequence originates from a man aged 55 to 69 with urothelial cancer. The sample here was PBMCs, taken around atezolizumab (anti-PD-L1) treatment. The CDR3 here is CASSITTSSGEQYF. The CDR3 DNA sequence: TGTGCCAGCAGTATAACGACTAGCTCCGGCGAGCAGTACTTC.